The rows below give T cell receptor beta chains drawn from one sample of a study of Ad26.COV2.S vaccination and SARS-CoV-2 variants. Assay used: immunoSEQ multiplex PCR; TCRdb lists only in-frame clones, some missing. The sample includes approximately 450,000 clones, 80% to 95% of them seen just once. The starting material was peripheral blood, obtained in a trial of Ad26.COV2.S vaccine versus placebo. The receptors originated from a person aged 18-60 years who received the Ad26.COV2.S COVID-19 vaccine or a placebo. The CDR3 runs from the conserved cysteine through the conserved F or W. The order of the fields is clone size, D gene, J gene, V gene, CDR3 protein, CDR3 DNA. A D gene is named only where the DNA matches it firmly. Rows give clone size only sometimes, using once, few, many, or a class for an expanded clone.

abundance: .
d_gene: TRBD1
j_gene: TRBJ1-6
v_gene: TRBV6-5
CDR3aa: CASSLIQGGNSPLHF
CDR3nt: TGTGCCAGCAGTCTAATCCAGGGGGGAAATTCACCCCTCCACTTT

abundance: .
d_gene: TRBD2
j_gene: TRBJ2-1
v_gene: TRBV4-3
CDR3aa: CASSLGLAGEQFF
CDR3nt: TGCGCCAGCAGCCTCGGACTAGCTGGTGAGCAGTTCTTC

abundance: .
d_gene: TRBD2
j_gene: TRBJ2-1
v_gene: TRBV7-3
CDR3aa: CASSLEGGRAHSEQFF
CDR3nt: TGTGCCAGCAGCTTAGAGGGCGGGAGGGCCCACAGTGAGCAGTTCTTC

abundance: .
d_gene: .
j_gene: TRBJ1-2
v_gene: TRBV4-3
CDR3aa: CASSPDGGPNYGYTF
CDR3nt: TGCGCCAGCAGCCCGGACGGGGGGCCCAACTATGGCTACACCTTC

abundance: once
d_gene: TRBD1
j_gene: TRBJ2-7
v_gene: TRBV6-1
CDR3aa: CASSDTGAYEQYF
CDR3nt: TGTGCCAGCAGTGATACAGGGGCCTACGAGCAGTACTTC

abundance: .
d_gene: TRBD1
j_gene: TRBJ2-3
v_gene: TRBV30
CDR3aa: CAWSGGTGRMDTQYF
CDR3nt: TGTGCCTGGAGTGGAGGGACAGGGAGAATGGATACGCAGTATTTT

abundance: .
d_gene: .
j_gene: TRBJ2-5
v_gene: TRBV28
CDR3aa: CASSEGVEETQYF
CDR3nt: TGTGCCAGCAGCGAGGGGGTGGAAGAGACCCAGTACTTC

abundance: .
d_gene: .
j_gene: TRBJ1-3
v_gene: TRBV2
CDR3aa: CASSVSGNTIYF
CDR3nt: TGTGCCAGCAGTGTCTCTGGAAACACCATATATTTT

abundance: .
d_gene: TRBD2
j_gene: TRBJ2-1
v_gene: TRBV5-1
CDR3aa: CASSYLAGSYNEQFF
CDR3nt: TGCGCCAGCAGCTACCTAGCGGGATCCTACAATGAGCAGTTCTTC

abundance: .
d_gene: .
j_gene: TRBJ2-7
v_gene: TRBV5-4
CDR3aa: CASSLRSATAYEQYF
CDR3nt: TGTGCCAGCAGCTTGAGGTCCGCGACAGCCTACGAGCAGTACTTC

abundance: .
d_gene: .
j_gene: TRBJ2-5
v_gene: TRBV6-5
CDR3aa: CASGLRGQETQYF
CDR3nt: TGTGCCAGTGGTCTCAGGGGCCAAGAGACCCAGTACTTC

abundance: .
d_gene: .
j_gene: TRBJ2-2
v_gene: TRBV6-6
CDR3aa: CASSYSLEGSTGELFF
CDR3nt: TGTGCCAGCAGTTACTCGTTGGAGGGGAGCACCGGGGAGCTGTTTTTT

abundance: .
d_gene: .
j_gene: TRBJ2-3
v_gene: TRBV19
CDR3aa: CASSMRGSLSLDTQYF
CDR3nt: TGTGCCAGTAGTATGAGGGGCAGCCTAAGCTTGGATACGCAGTATTTT

abundance: .
d_gene: TRBD2
j_gene: TRBJ2-1
v_gene: TRBV7-2
CDR3aa: CASSFSGGSSYNEQFF
CDR3nt: TGTGCCAGCAGCTTTAGCGGCGGGAGTTCCTACAATGAGCAGTTCTTC

abundance: .
d_gene: TRBD2
j_gene: TRBJ2-1
v_gene: TRBV20-1
CDR3aa: CSASSGLAGYNEQFF
CDR3nt: TGCAGTGCTAGTTCTGGACTAGCGGGTTACAATGAGCAGTTCTTC

abundance: .
d_gene: .
j_gene: TRBJ1-2
v_gene: TRBV27
CDR3aa: CASSPLVGAFDYGYTF
CDR3nt: TGTGCCAGCAGCCCTCTTGTAGGGGCCTTCGACTATGGCTACACCTTC

abundance: .
d_gene: TRBD2
j_gene: TRBJ2-1
v_gene: TRBV5-1
CDR3aa: CASSYTRASGRKWQFF
CDR3nt: TGCGCCAGCAGTTACACCCGGGCTAGCGGGAGGAAGTGGCAGTTCTTC

abundance: .
d_gene: .
j_gene: TRBJ2-5
v_gene: TRBV6-1
CDR3aa: CASSDKGWETQYF
CDR3nt: TGTGCCAGCAGTGATAAGGGGTGGGAGACCCAGTACTTC

abundance: .
d_gene: .
j_gene: TRBJ2-4
v_gene: TRBV10-3
CDR3aa: CAISEPERSKNIQYF
CDR3nt: TGTGCCATCAGTGAACCGGAAAGGTCCAAAAACATTCAGTACTTC

abundance: .
d_gene: .
j_gene: TRBJ1-1
v_gene: TRBV28
CDR3aa: CASSPIGGVSNTEAFF
CDR3nt: TGTGCCAGCAGCCCTATCGGGGGGGTGTCGAACACTGAAGCTTTCTTT

abundance: once
d_gene: TRBD2
j_gene: TRBJ2-3
v_gene: TRBV30
CDR3aa: CAWSETSGIGHTQYF
CDR3nt: TGTGCCTGGAGCGAGACTAGCGGGATCGGTCATACGCAGTATTTT

abundance: .
d_gene: .
j_gene: TRBJ1-6
v_gene: TRBV28
CDR3aa: CASQPPKNSPLHF
CDR3nt: TGTGCCAGCCAACCCCCCAAGAATTCACCCCTCCACTTT

abundance: .
d_gene: TRBD2
j_gene: TRBJ2-1
v_gene: TRBV19
CDR3aa: CASSPGLAGVEQFF
CDR3nt: TGTGCCAGTAGTCCCGGACTAGCGGGGGTAGAGCAGTTCTTC

abundance: .
d_gene: TRBD1
j_gene: TRBJ1-5
v_gene: TRBV27
CDR3aa: CASSSPRTGGFQPQHF
CDR3nt: TGTGCCAGCAGTTCCCCCCGGACAGGGGGTTTTCAGCCCCAGCATTTT

abundance: .
d_gene: .
j_gene: TRBJ2-7
v_gene: TRBV30
CDR3aa: CAYSGISYEQYF
CDR3nt: TGTGCCTACTCAGGAATATCCTACGAGCAGTACTTC

abundance: .
d_gene: TRBD2
j_gene: TRBJ2-7
v_gene: TRBV11-2
CDR3aa: CASSSATSGGTYEQYF
CDR3nt: TGTGCCAGCAGCTCCGCAACTAGCGGGGGTACCTACGAGCAGTACTTC

abundance: .
d_gene: .
j_gene: TRBJ2-3
v_gene: TRBV5-4
CDR3aa: CASSLASISTDTQYF
CDR3nt: TGTGCCAGCAGCTTGGCCTCTATTAGCACAGATACGCAGTATTTT

abundance: .
d_gene: TRBD1
j_gene: TRBJ2-7
v_gene: TRBV6-5
CDR3aa: CASSRDRGYEQYF
CDR3nt: TGTGCCAGCAGTAGGGACAGGGGTTACGAGCAGTACTTC

abundance: once
d_gene: TRBD2
j_gene: TRBJ2-1
v_gene: TRBV5-6
CDR3aa: CASSLWVAGVDNEQFF
CDR3nt: TGTGCCAGCAGCTTGTGGGTAGCGGGAGTCGACAATGAGCAGTTCTTC

abundance: .
d_gene: .
j_gene: TRBJ2-3
v_gene: TRBV5-6
CDR3aa: CASSSPPTDTQYF
CDR3nt: TGTGCCAGCAGCTCCCCCCCCACAGATACGCAGTATTTT

abundance: .
d_gene: .
j_gene: TRBJ2-2
v_gene: TRBV11-3
CDR3aa: CASSLGLGGSGTGELFF
CDR3nt: TGTGCCAGCAGCTTAGGCTTAGGGGGATCGGGAACCGGGGAGCTGTTTTTT

abundance: once
d_gene: .
j_gene: TRBJ2-5
v_gene: TRBV7-9
CDR3aa: CASSLPGLGQETQYF
CDR3nt: TGTGCCAGCAGCTTACCAGGGCTCGGCCAAGAGACCCAGTACTTC

abundance: .
d_gene: TRBD2
j_gene: TRBJ2-5
v_gene: TRBV6-2/TRBV6-3
CDR3aa: CASSYGLAGAQETQYF
CDR3nt: TGTGCCAGCAGTTACGGACTAGCGGGAGCCCAAGAGACCCAGTACTTC

abundance: .
d_gene: .
j_gene: TRBJ1-5
v_gene: TRBV5-4
CDR3aa: CASSGDRDTSNQPQHF
CDR3nt: TGTGCCAGCAGCGGAGACCGGGACACCAGCAATCAGCCCCAGCATTTT

abundance: .
d_gene: TRBD1
j_gene: TRBJ2-3
v_gene: TRBV5-1
CDR3aa: CASSRTGSTDTQYF
CDR3nt: TGCGCCAGCAGCAGGACAGGGTCCACAGATACGCAGTATTTT

abundance: .
d_gene: .
j_gene: TRBJ1-2
v_gene: TRBV5-4
CDR3aa: CASSSEAGHGYTF
CDR3nt: TGTGCCAGCAGCTCCGAAGCGGGGCATGGCTACACCTTC

abundance: .
d_gene: TRBD1
j_gene: TRBJ1-2
v_gene: TRBV30
CDR3aa: CAWTIGGAGSYGYTF
CDR3nt: TGTGCCTGGACTATAGGGGGCGCGGGAAGCTATGGCTACACCTTC

abundance: .
d_gene: TRBD2
j_gene: TRBJ2-2
v_gene: TRBV6-2/TRBV6-3
CDR3aa: CASTPISGVNTGELFF
CDR3nt: TGTGCCAGCACCCCCATTAGCGGGGTAAACACCGGGGAGCTGTTTTTT

abundance: .
d_gene: .
j_gene: TRBJ1-2
v_gene: TRBV28
CDR3aa: CASRIDLNYGYTF
CDR3nt: TGTGCCAGCAGAATCGACCTCAACTATGGCTACACCTTC

abundance: .
d_gene: TRBD1
j_gene: TRBJ1-1
v_gene: TRBV7-9
CDR3aa: CASSTGQGLGDTEAFF
CDR3nt: TGTGCCAGCAGCACGGGACAGGGCCTGGGGGACACTGAAGCTTTCTTT

abundance: .
d_gene: .
j_gene: TRBJ1-2
v_gene: TRBV28
CDR3aa: CASRGTGTDYGYTF
CDR3nt: TGTGCCAGCAGAGGCACCGGGACGGACTATGGCTACACCTTC

abundance: .
d_gene: TRBD1
j_gene: TRBJ1-2
v_gene: TRBV28
CDR3aa: CASSSNRGPRKAYTF
CDR3nt: TGTGCCAGCAGTTCCAACAGGGGGCCTCGCAAAGCCTACACCTTC

abundance: once
d_gene: .
j_gene: TRBJ1-2
v_gene: TRBV6-2/TRBV6-3
CDR3aa: CASSYFEAGGYTF
CDR3nt: TGTGCCAGCAGTTACTTCGAGGCCGGGGGCTACACCTTC

abundance: .
d_gene: .
j_gene: TRBJ1-2
v_gene: TRBV3-1/TRBV3-2
CDR3aa: CASSPPAGPYGYTF
CDR3nt: TGTGCCAGCAGCCCCCCGGCGGGGCCCTATGGCTACACCTTC

abundance: .
d_gene: .
j_gene: TRBJ1-1
v_gene: TRBV7-9
CDR3aa: CASSIPSSVMNTEAFF
CDR3nt: TGTGCCAGCAGCATACCCTCCAGCGTCATGAACACTGAAGCTTTCTTT

abundance: .
d_gene: .
j_gene: TRBJ2-3
v_gene: TRBV7-9
CDR3aa: CASSLGRDTQYF
CDR3nt: TGTGCCAGCAGCTTAGGTCGCGATACGCAGTATTTT

abundance: .
d_gene: TRBD2
j_gene: TRBJ2-1
v_gene: TRBV19
CDR3aa: CASALQAGDYNEQFF
CDR3nt: TGTGCCAGTGCCCTCCAGGCGGGAGACTACAATGAGCAGTTCTTC

abundance: .
d_gene: TRBD1
j_gene: TRBJ1-5
v_gene: TRBV30
CDR3aa: CAWSVQGGRHQPQHF
CDR3nt: TGTGCCTGGAGTGTACAGGGGGGACGGCATCAGCCCCAGCATTTT

abundance: .
d_gene: .
j_gene: TRBJ2-1
v_gene: TRBV7-2
CDR3aa: CASSLDRGNEQFF
CDR3nt: TGTGCCAGCAGCTTAGATAGGGGAAATGAGCAGTTCTTC

abundance: .
d_gene: .
j_gene: TRBJ2-5
v_gene: TRBV6-1
CDR3aa: CASSEFGTAQETQYF
CDR3nt: TGTGCCAGCAGTGAATTTGGCACAGCCCAAGAGACCCAGTACTTC

abundance: .
d_gene: TRBD1
j_gene: TRBJ2-7
v_gene: TRBV6-5
CDR3aa: CASSPYRGRDYEQYF
CDR3nt: TGTGCCAGCAGCCCATACAGGGGGCGCGACTACGAGCAGTACTTC

abundance: .
d_gene: TRBD1
j_gene: TRBJ2-7
v_gene: TRBV5-1
CDR3aa: CASSRRDAGTGVYEQYF
CDR3nt: TGCGCCAGCAGCCGGCGAGATGCCGGGACAGGGGTCTACGAGCAGTACTTC

abundance: .
d_gene: .
j_gene: TRBJ2-1
v_gene: TRBV29-1
CDR3aa: CSVEGTVNEQFF
CDR3nt: TGCAGCGTTGAAGGGACTGTCAATGAGCAGTTCTTC

abundance: .
d_gene: .
j_gene: TRBJ2-5
v_gene: TRBV2
CDR3aa: CASSEGDETQYF
CDR3nt: TGTGCCAGCAGTGAAGGGGACGAGACCCAGTACTTC

abundance: once
d_gene: TRBD1
j_gene: TRBJ2-3
v_gene: TRBV11-2
CDR3aa: CASSLEPQGNTQYF
CDR3nt: TGTGCCAGCAGCTTAGAACCACAGGGGAATACGCAGTATTTT